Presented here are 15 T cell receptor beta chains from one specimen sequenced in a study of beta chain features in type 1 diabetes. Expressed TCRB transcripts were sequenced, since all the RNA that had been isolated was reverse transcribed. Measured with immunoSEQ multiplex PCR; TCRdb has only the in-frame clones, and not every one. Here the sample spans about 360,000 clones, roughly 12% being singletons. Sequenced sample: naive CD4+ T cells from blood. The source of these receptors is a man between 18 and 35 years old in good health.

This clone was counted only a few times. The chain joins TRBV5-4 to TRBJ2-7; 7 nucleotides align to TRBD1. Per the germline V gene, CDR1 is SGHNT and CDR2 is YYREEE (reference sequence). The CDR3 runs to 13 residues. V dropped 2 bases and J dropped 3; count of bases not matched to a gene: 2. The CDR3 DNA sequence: TGTGCCAGCAGCTTCTACAGGGGCTACGAGCAGTACTTC. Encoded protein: CASSFYRGYEQYF.

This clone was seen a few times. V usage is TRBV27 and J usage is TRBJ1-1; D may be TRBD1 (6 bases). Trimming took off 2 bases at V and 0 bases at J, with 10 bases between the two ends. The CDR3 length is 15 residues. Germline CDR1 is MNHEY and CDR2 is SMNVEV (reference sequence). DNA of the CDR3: TGTGCCAGCAGTTTACGGACAGCTATGAACACTGAAGCTTTCTTT. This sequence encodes CASSLRTAMNTEAFF.

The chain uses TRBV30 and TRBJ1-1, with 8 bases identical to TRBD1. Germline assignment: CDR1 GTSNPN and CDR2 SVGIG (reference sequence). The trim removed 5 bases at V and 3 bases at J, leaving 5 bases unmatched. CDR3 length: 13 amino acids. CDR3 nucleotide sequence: TGTGCCTGGGCGACGACAGGGGACACTGAAGCTTTCTTT. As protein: CAWATTGDTEAFF.

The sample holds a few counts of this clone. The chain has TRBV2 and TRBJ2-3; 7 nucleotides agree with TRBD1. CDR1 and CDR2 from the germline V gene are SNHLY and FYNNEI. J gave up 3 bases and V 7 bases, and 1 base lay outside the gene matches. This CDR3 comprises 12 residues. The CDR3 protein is CASKGATDTQYF. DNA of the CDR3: TGTGCCAGCAAGGGGGCAACAGATACGCAGTATTTT.

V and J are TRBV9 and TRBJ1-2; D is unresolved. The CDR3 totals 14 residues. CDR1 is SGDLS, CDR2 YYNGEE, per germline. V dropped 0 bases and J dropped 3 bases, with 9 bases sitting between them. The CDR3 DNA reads TGTGCCAGCAGCGTAGCAGGAAGGTACTATGGCTACACCTTC. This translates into CASSVAGRYYGYTF.

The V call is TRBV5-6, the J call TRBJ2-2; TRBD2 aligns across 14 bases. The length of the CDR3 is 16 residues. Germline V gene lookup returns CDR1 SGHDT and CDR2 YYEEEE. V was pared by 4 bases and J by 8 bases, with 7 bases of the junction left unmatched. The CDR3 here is CASSRATSGGAGELFF. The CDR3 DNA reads TGTGCCAGCAGCCGGGCGACTAGCGGGGGGGCAGGGGAGCTGTTTTTT.

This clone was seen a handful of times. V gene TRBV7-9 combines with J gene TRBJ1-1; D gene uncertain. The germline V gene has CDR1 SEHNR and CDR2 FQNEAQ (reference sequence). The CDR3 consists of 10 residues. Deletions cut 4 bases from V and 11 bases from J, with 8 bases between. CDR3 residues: CASSSRSAFF. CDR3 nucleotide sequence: TGTGCCAGCAGCTCTAGGTCGGCTTTCTTT.

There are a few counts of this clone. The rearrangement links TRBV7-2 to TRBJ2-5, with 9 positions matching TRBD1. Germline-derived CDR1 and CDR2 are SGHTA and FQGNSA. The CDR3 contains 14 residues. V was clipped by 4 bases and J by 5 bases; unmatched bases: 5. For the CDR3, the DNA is TGTGCCAGCAGCTCTGGACAGGGGAGGGAGACCCAGTACTTC. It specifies CASSSGQGRETQYF.

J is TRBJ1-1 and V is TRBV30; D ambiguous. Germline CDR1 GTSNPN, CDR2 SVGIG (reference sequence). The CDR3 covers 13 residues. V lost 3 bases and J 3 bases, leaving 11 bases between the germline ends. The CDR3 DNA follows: TGTGCCTGGAGCCTCGGGTTTGACACTGAAGCTTTCTTT. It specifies CAWSLGFDTEAFF.

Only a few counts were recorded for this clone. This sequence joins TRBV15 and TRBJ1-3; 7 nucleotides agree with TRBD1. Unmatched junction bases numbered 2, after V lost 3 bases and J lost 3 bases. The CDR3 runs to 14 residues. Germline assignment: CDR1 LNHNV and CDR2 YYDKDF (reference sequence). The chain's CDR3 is CATSRTGFGNTIYF. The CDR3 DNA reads TGTGCCACCAGCAGGACAGGGTTTGGAAACACCATATATTTT.

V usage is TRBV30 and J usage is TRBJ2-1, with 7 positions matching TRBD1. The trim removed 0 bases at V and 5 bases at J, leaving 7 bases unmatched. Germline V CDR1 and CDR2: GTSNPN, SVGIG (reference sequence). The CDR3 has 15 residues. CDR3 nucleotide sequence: TGTGCCTGGAGTGTTGTACAGGGGCACCACAATGAGCAGTTCTTC. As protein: CAWSVVQGHHNEQFF.

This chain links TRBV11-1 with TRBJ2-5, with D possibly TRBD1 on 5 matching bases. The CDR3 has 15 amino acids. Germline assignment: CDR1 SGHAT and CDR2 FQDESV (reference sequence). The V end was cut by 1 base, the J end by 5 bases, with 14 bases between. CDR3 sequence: CASSLEGISGETQYF. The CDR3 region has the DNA TGTGCCAGCAGCTTAGAGGGGATTAGTGGGGAGACCCAGTACTTC.

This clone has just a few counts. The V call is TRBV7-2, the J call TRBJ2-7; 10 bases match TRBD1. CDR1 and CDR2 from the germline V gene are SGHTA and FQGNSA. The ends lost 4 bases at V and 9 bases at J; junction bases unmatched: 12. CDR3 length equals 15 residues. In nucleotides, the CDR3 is TGTGCCAGCAGCTCTCGGACAGGGGGGGAAATGGCGCAGTACTTC. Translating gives CASSSRTGGEMAQYF.

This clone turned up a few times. This CDR3 is CASSPPVAQRSHGYTF. The CDR3 nucleotides read TGTGCCAGCTCACCACCGGTGGCCCAACGTAGCCATGGCTACACCTTC. The chain carries TRBV18 and TRBJ1-2; D not resolved. The germline CDR1 and CDR2 sequences are KGHSH and LQKENI. V gave up 0 bases and J gave up 6 bases, with 17 bases separating them. The length of the CDR3 is 16 residues. Looking up the rest from reference TRBV18 and TRBJ1-2 gives the full variable domain: NAGVMQNPRHLVRRRGQEARLRCSPMKGHSHVYWYRQLPEEGLKFMVYLQKENIIDESGMPKERFSAEFPKEGPSILRIQQVVRGDSAAYFCASSPPVAQRSHGYTFGSGTRLTVV.

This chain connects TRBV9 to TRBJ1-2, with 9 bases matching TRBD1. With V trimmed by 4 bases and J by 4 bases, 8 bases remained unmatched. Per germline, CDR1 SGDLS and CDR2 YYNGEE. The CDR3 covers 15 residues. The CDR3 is CASSPGQGRGYGYTF. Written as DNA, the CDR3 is TGTGCCAGCAGCCCGGGACAGGGACGGGGCTATGGCTACACCTTC.